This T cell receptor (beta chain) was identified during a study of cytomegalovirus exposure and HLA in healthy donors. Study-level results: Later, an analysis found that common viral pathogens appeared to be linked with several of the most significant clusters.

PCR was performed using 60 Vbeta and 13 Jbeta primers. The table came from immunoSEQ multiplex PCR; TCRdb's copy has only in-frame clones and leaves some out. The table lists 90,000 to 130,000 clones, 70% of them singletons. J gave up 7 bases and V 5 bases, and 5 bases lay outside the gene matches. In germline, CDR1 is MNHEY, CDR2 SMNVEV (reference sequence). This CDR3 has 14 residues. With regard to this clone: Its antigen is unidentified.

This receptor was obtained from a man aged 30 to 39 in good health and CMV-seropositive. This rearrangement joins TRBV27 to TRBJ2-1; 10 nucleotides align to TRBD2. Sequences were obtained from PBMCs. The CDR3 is CASSLAGASNEQFF. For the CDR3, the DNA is TGTGCCAGCAGTCTAGCGGGAGCAAGTAATGAGCAGTTCTTC.